Below are 16 T cell receptor beta chains sequenced from a single sample in a study of blood T cell repertoires in COVID-19. Produced via immunoSEQ multiplex PCR; TCRdb's table is partial and in-frame only. The sample lists about 60,000 clones, about 90% occurring once. Specimen: peripheral blood. Every receptor here comes from a human donor in a cohort sampled during active COVID-19.

V is TRBV2 and J is TRBJ2-5; 9 positions agree with TRBD1. Trimming removed 6 bases from V and 3 bases from J; junction bases left unmatched: 5. Germline values: CDR1 SNHLY, CDR2 FYNNEI. This CDR3 is 14 amino acids long. The CDR3 region is CASSVDRGEETQYF. CDR3 DNA sequence: TGTGCCAGCAGCGTAGACAGGGGGGAAGAGACCCAGTACTTC.

CDR3 sequence: CASRDGIGLEGYEQYF. Here the CDR3 DNA reads TGTGCCAGCAGGGATGGGATAGGACTAGAGGGCTACGAGCAGTACTTC. The V call is TRBV2, the J call TRBJ2-7, with 7 nucleotides matching TRBD2. V shed 6 bases and J 3 bases; nucleotides not matched to a gene: 14. Germline values: CDR1 SNHLY, CDR2 FYNNEI. The CDR3 sequence is 16 residues long.

The V call is TRBV6-2 or TRBV6-3, the J call TRBJ2-2, with a possible D match to TRBD2 (6 bases). This CDR3 region has 16 residues. Deletions cut 7 bases from V and 7 bases from J, with 22 bases between. Germline V CDR1 and CDR2: MNHEY, SVGEGT. The CDR3 is CASNPTTSRVHGELFF. The CDR3 DNA is TGTGCCAGCAACCCGACAACTAGCCGCGTCCACGGGGAGCTGTTTTTT.

The V gene is TRBV15, the J gene TRBJ2-7, with 12 bases lining up with TRBD2. Per the germline V gene, CDR1 is LNHNV and CDR2 is YYDKDF (reference sequence). J gave up 7 bases and V 2 bases, and 12 bases lay outside the gene matches. The CDR3 covers 17 residues. The CDR3, as DNA: TGTGCCACCAGCAGAAAGCTTCAGGGACTAGCGGGCGGGGAGCAGTACTTC. Translated, it gives CATSRKLQGLAGGEQYF.

The chain combines TRBV19 with TRBJ2-7; maybe TRBD2 (5 bases). The V gene lost 0 bases and the J gene lost 0 bases, with 9 bases spanning the gap. This CDR3 has 15 amino acids. Germline loops: CDR1 LNHDA, CDR2 SQIVND (reference sequence). The CDR3 is CASSIDEGSSYEQYF. Written as DNA, the CDR3 is TGTGCCAGTAGTATAGACGAGGGTAGCTCCTACGAGCAGTACTTC.

The sample holds a few counts of this clone. V and J are TRBV5-1 and TRBJ1-3, with 7 bases fitting TRBD1. The J segment lost 2 bases and the V segment lost 1 base, leaving 3 bases of the junction unmatched. This CDR3 spans 15 amino acids. The germline V gene encodes CDR1 SGHRS and CDR2 YFSETQ. The CDR3 region is CASSLPTGTGNTIYF. The CDR3 coding sequence is TGCGCCAGCAGCTTGCCGACAGGGACTGGAAACACCATATATTTT.

V gene TRBV19 combines with J gene TRBJ2-1, with D unresolved. The V gene lost 7 bases and the J gene lost 8 bases, with 12 bases spanning the gap. This CDR3 has 12 residues. Germline CDR1 is LNHDA and CDR2 is SQIVND (reference sequence). This CDR3 is CASNNGLHEQFF. The CDR3 DNA is TGTGCCAGTAACAATGGCCTTCATGAGCAGTTCTTC.

The CDR3 region has the DNA TGTGCCAGCAGCCAAGAAGGGGGAGCGGGAGGGTTGAACGAGCAGTACTTC. This codes for CASSQEGGAGGLNEQYF. The chain is built from TRBV4-2 and TRBJ2-7; 10 nucleotides line up with TRBD2. The CDR3 loop spans 17 amino acids. Trimming took 0 bases from V and 5 from J; bases not matched to a gene: 10. Germline CDR1 LGHNA, CDR2 YNFKEQ.

The V and J genes are TRBV5-1 and TRBJ2-4; D is unclear. V shed 4 bases and J shed 5 bases, with 13 bases lying between them. The V gene's germline CDR1 is SGHRS and CDR2 YFSETQ. The CDR3 has 14 amino acids. The CDR3 DNA reads as TGCGCCAGCAGCGCCGACTCGGAAGAAAACATTCAGTACTTC. This codes for CASSADSEENIQYF.

The chain employs TRBV5-1 and TRBJ2-3, with 10 bases fitting TRBD2. The J segment lost 4 bases and the V segment lost 0 bases, leaving 2 bases of the junction unmatched. Germline CDR1 and CDR2: SGHRS and YFSETQ. The CDR3 sequence is 15 residues long. The CDR3 sequence: CASSLDGLAADTQYF. In DNA form, the CDR3 reads TGCGCCAGCAGCTTGGACGGACTAGCGGCAGATACGCAGTATTTT.

This chain connects TRBV30 to TRBJ2-6; 7 nucleotides align to TRBD1. V trimming: 7 bases; J trimming: 7 bases; junction bases outside the gene matches: 7. The germline CDR1 and CDR2 sequences are GTSNPN and SVGIG (reference sequence). The CDR3 consists of 13 residues. CDR3 bases: TGTGCCTCCAAGACAGGGACCGCCAACGTCCTGACTTTC. Amino acid sequence: CASKTGTANVLTF.

In its sample, this clone was seen a few times. The chain combines TRBV7-3 with TRBJ2-3; 10 positions agree with TRBD1. The CDR3 extends over 16 amino acids. V was pared by 4 bases and J by 4 bases, with 8 bases of the junction left unmatched. The germline V gene has CDR1 SGHTA and CDR2 FQGTGA. CDR3 region: CASSSGTGVVADTQYF. CDR3 coding DNA: TGTGCCAGCAGCTCCGGGACAGGGGTTGTCGCAGATACGCAGTATTTT.

The chain combines TRBV7-2 with TRBJ2-3; 13 positions match TRBD2. From germline, CDR1 is SGHTA and CDR2 FQGNSA. Trimming at V came to 4 bases and at J to 6 bases, leaving 4 bases not matched to a gene. CDR3 length: 15 amino acids. DNA for the CDR3: TGTGCCAGCAGCTCACTAGCGGGAGGGCCCGATACGCAGTATTTT. Translating gives CASSSLAGGPDTQYF.

This chain connects TRBV3-1 (or the pseudogene TRBV3-2) to TRBJ2-7; maybe TRBD2 (5 bases). V was shortened by 1 base and J by 3 bases, with 13 bases between the two germline ends. Germline CDR1 is LGHDT and CDR2 is YNNKEL (reference sequence). CDR3 length equals 15 residues. The CDR3 DNA sequence: TGTGCCAGCAGCCAAGCTGACCCTGGAGGCTACGAGCAGTACTTC. It is translated as CASSQADPGGYEQYF.

The chain employs TRBV6-1 and TRBJ2-1; TRBD2 aligns across 9 bases. CDR1 is MNHNS and CDR2 is SASEGT in the germline V gene. The CDR3 consists of 15 residues. J was trimmed by 5 bases and V by 0 bases; bases with no gene match: 2. The CDR3 DNA sequence: TGTGCCAGCAGTGAAGCACTAGCGGGTAACAATGAGCAGTTCTTC. Protein: CASSEALAGNNEQFF.

The chain is built from TRBV5-4 and TRBJ2-5, with D possibly matching TRBD2 (5 bases). This CDR3 region has 15 residues. The germline V gene has CDR1 SGHNT and CDR2 YYREEE (reference sequence). Trimming shortened V by 0 bases and J by 2 bases, and 11 bases separated the two germline ends. DNA of the CDR3: TGTGCCAGCAGCTTGGACGTGACTACTCAAGAGACCCAGTACTTC. Translation: CASSLDVTTQETQYF.